The 18 T cell receptor beta chains below come from one sample, sequenced in a study of spatial heterogeneity in lung cancer. Time point specified: sample taken at primary tumor resection. No antigen is known for these receptors. The study, taken as a whole, reports: Tumor mutation count correlated with how many alpha and beta TCRs expanded intratumorally.

TCRdb re-derived calls from the 5' RACE reads in MiXCR, one entry per CDR3 protein. The table shows about 7,800 distinct CDR3 sequences, with almost 8.5% occurring only once. Sample: lung tumor tissue, taken at surgery. The receptors here all came from a male donor with early-stage non-small cell lung cancer.

This clonotype is deemed medium-sized. The V gene is TRBV10-3, the J gene TRBJ1-5; D may be TRBD1 (5 bases). CDR1 ENHRY and CDR2 SYGVKD come from the germline V gene. The ends were cut back, 6 bases at V and 8 bases at J, with 11 bases in the middle. The CDR3 has 12 residues. CDR3 nucleotides: TGTGCCATCAGGGGAGAGGGGAAGCCCCAGCATTTT. It is translated as CAIRGEGKPQHF.

By share of the sample, this clonotype is medium-sized. V gene TRBV3-1 combines with J gene TRBJ2-1, with no clear D. V was cut by 5 bases and J by 0 bases, with 11 bases left in between. The CDR3 runs 15 residues. Germline lookup yields CDR1 LGHDT and CDR2 YNNKEL (reference sequence). CDR3 loop: CASSDTLSSYNEQFF. DNA of the CDR3: TGTGCCAGCAGCGACACCCTGAGCTCCTACAATGAGCAGTTCTTC.

In its sample, this clonotype ranks as medium-sized. This chain connects TRBV7-2 to TRBJ2-7; D is perhaps TRBD1 (6 bases). The CDR3 extends over 12 amino acids. V lost 9 bases to trimming and J lost 5 bases, with 14 bases between them. Germline CDR1 and CDR2: SGHTA and FQGNSA. In DNA form, the CDR3 reads TGTGCCAGTGGACAGTATTCCCACGAGCAGTACTTC. This encodes CASGQYSHEQYF.

This clonotype is judged medium-sized. The V call is TRBV5-5, the J call TRBJ1-2; perhaps TRBD1 as D (5 bases). The length of the CDR3 is 15 residues. Trimming took off 3 bases at V and 7 bases at J, with 19 bases between the two ends. Germline lookup yields CDR1 SGHKS and CDR2 YYEKEE (reference sequence). DNA of the CDR3: TGTGCCAGCAGCTCCTCCTCTCGCAGGGATCGTGGCTACACCTTC. It encodes CASSSSSRRDRGYTF.

This clonotype was seen ten or more times. The chain employs TRBV7-6 and TRBJ2-7; tentative D call: TRBD1 (6 bases). The CDR3 extends over 15 amino acids. Per the germline V gene, CDR1 is SGHVS and CDR2 is FNYEAQ. Trimming shortened V by 5 bases and J by 3 bases, and 17 bases separated the two germline ends. CDR3 nucleotide sequence: TGTGCCAGCAGCCCCCAACAGGGAAGCGGCTACGAGCAGTACTTC. Residues: CASSPQQGSGYEQYF.

This clonotype is medium-sized within its sample. This chain connects TRBV6-6 to TRBJ1-5, with 7 bases that match TRBD1. CDR1 is MNHNY and CDR2 is SVGAGI in the germline V gene (reference sequence). This CDR3 is 15 amino acids long. V was clipped by 7 bases and J by 3 bases; unmatched bases: 9. Written as DNA, the CDR3 is TGTGCCAGCACCCTACAGGGGTTAGACAATCAGCCCCAGCATTTT. Translated: CASTLQGLDNQPQHF.

This clonotype qualifies as medium-sized. The chain couples TRBV5-1 to TRBJ1-2; no definite D call. Trimming left V 2 bases short and J 0 bases short, with 8 bases between. The CDR3 has 14 residues. The V gene's germline CDR1 is SGHRS and CDR2 YFSETQ. CDR3 region: CASSLETPNYGYTF. As DNA, the CDR3 is TGCGCCAGCAGCTTAGAGACGCCTAACTATGGCTACACCTTC.

This clonotype is termed medium-sized. The CDR3 is CASSVEMGGGTDTQYF. CDR3 coding DNA: TGTGCCAGCAGCGTAGAAATGGGTGGTGGCACAGATACGCAGTATTTT. The chain carries TRBV9 and TRBJ2-3; D not resolved. The CDR3 contains 16 residues. Germline V gene lookup returns CDR1 SGDLS and CDR2 YYNGEE. V was cut by 0 bases and J by 1 base, with 12 bases left in between.

The genes are TRBV20-1 and TRBJ2-3; 13 bases fit TRBD2. Germline V CDR1 and CDR2: DFQATT, SNEGSKA (reference sequence). Losses at the gene ends were 6 bases for V and 3 bases for J; bases not matched to a gene: 9. This CDR3 has 16 amino acids. CDR3 loop: CSANPGLAGWTDTQYF. The CDR3, as DNA: TGCAGTGCGAACCCGGGACTAGCGGGATGGACAGATACGCAGTATTTT.

The rearrangement uses TRBV29-1 and TRBJ2-7, with 9 bases fitting TRBD1. J lost 5 bases, V lost 5 bases, and 7 bases had no gene match. This CDR3 is built from 13 residues. CDR1 SQVTM and CDR2 ANQGSEA come from the germline V gene. The CDR3 coding sequence is TGCAGCGTTACCGGGACAGGGAACCACGAGCAGTACTTC. Translation gives CSVTGTGNHEQYF.

This clonotype was seen many times. The gene calls are TRBV7-2 and TRBJ1-5; possible D gene TRBD1, 5 bases. Trimming left V 5 bases short and J 4 bases short, with 9 bases between. Germline V gene data show CDR1 as SGHTA and CDR2 as FQGNSA. This CDR3 spans 13 amino acids. The CDR3 here is CASSGDPNQPQHF. The CDR3 DNA sequence: TGTGCCAGCAGCGGGGACCCAAATCAGCCCCAGCATTTT.

The chain uses TRBV5-4 and TRBJ2-1, with TRBD2 identical over 10 bases. The CDR3 loop spans 17 amino acids. Germline lookup yields CDR1 SGHNT and CDR2 YYREEE (reference sequence). V shed 2 bases, J shed 5 bases, and the junction held 10 bases outside the gene matches. The CDR3 is CASSLGNRLAGDNEQFF. The CDR3, as DNA: TGTGCCAGCAGCTTAGGAAATCGTCTAGCGGGAGACAATGAGCAGTTCTTC.

This clonotype was detected many times. The rearrangement links TRBV15 to TRBJ1-5, with a possible D match to TRBD1 (5 bases). V was shortened by 9 bases and J by 3 bases, with 15 bases between the two germline ends. The CDR3 spans 14 residues. Germline V gene lookup returns CDR1 LNHNV and CDR2 YYDKDF (reference sequence). For the CDR3, the DNA is TGTGCCACAGGGGACCCCCTACCCAATCAGCCCCAGCATTTT. Its protein product is CATGDPLPNQPQHF.

Sample share makes this clonotype medium-sized (0.01 to 0.1%). The chain is built from TRBV28 and TRBJ2-3; 8 bases match TRBD1. The length of the CDR3 is 16 residues. The germline V gene has CDR1 MDHEN and CDR2 SYDVKM. With 7 bases clipped from V and 8 bases from J, the junction kept 17 bases outside the gene matches. For the CDR3, the DNA is TGTGCCAGCAATGCCCCCTCGGGACAGGTATACATTACGCAGTATTTT. Protein: CASNAPSGQVYITQYF.

This clonotype showed up many times. The rearrangement uses TRBV20-1 and TRBJ1-1, with D unclear. From germline, CDR1 is DFQATT and CDR2 SNEGSKA (reference sequence). The V gene lost 5 bases and the J gene lost 3 bases, with 19 bases spanning the gap. The CDR3 runs 15 residues. CDR3 bases: TGCAGTGCTTCCCATGGCTACTCGTCCGACACTGAAGCTTTCTTT. Its translation is CSASHGYSSDTEAFF.

By proportion, this clonotype is medium-sized. The rearrangement joins TRBV4-1 to TRBJ2-1, with D perhaps given as TRBD1 or TRBD2 (5 bases each). The V gene's germline CDR1 is MGHRA and CDR2 YSYEKL. Trimming removed 0 bases from V and 5 bases from J, with 11 bases in between. The CDR3 contains 15 residues. CDR3 in amino acids: CASSQEGTGNNEQFF. The CDR3 DNA reads TGCGCCAGCAGCCAAGAGGGGACGGGAAACAATGAGCAGTTCTTC.

Within the sample, this clonotype is medium-sized. The chain has TRBV20-1 and TRBJ1-2; 9 nucleotides align to TRBD1. The CDR3 loop spans 13 amino acids. The V gene end was trimmed by 6 bases and the J gene end by 5 bases; junction bases not matched to a gene: 7. CDR1 is DFQATT, CDR2 SNEGSKA, per germline (reference sequence). For the CDR3, the DNA is TGCAGTGCAACGACCGGGACAGGGTATGGCTACACCTTC. Encoded protein: CSATTGTGYGYTF.

By proportion, this clonotype is medium-sized. The V gene is TRBV5-1, the J gene TRBJ2-1; 11 positions agree with TRBD2. V lost 5 bases and J lost 7; bases outside the gene matches: 8. The CDR3 consists of 15 residues. Germline CDR1 and CDR2: SGHRS and YFSETQ. The chain's CDR3 is CASRMGLADGNEQFF. The CDR3, as DNA: TGCGCCAGCAGGATGGGACTAGCGGACGGGAATGAGCAGTTCTTC.